The 12 T cell receptor beta chains presented below share a single source sample, sequenced in a study of CD8 T cells in ankylosing spondylitis. TCRdb re-called the 5' RACE reads with MiXCR, one entry per CDR3 protein. The sample contains about 300,000 distinct CDR3 sequences, roughly 11% of which appear only once. Material: blood, either unsorted or a sorted T cell fraction (not recorded which). The origin of the receptors is a female donor with ankylosing spondylitis or in good health (not recorded which).

This clonotype showed up just a few times. V is TRBV7-9 and J is TRBJ2-3; no definite D call. This CDR3 is built from 12 residues. Germline lookup yields CDR1 SEHNR and CDR2 FQNEAQ (reference sequence). Trimming cost V 8 bases and J 3 bases, with 9 bases left between them. The CDR3: CASGAYTDTQYF. CDR3 coding DNA: TGTGCCAGCGGAGCTTATACAGATACGCAGTATTTT. The whole variable domain, filled in from reference TRBV7-9 and TRBJ2-3, reads DTGVSQNPRHKITKRGQNVTFRCDPISEHNRLYWYRQTLGQGPEFLTYFQNEAQLEKSRLLSDRFSAERPKGSFSTLEIQRTEQGDSAMYLCASGAYTDTQYFGPGTRLTVL.

This clonotype was found many times. This chain links TRBV20-1 with TRBJ1-6, with D unclear. Germline V gene data show CDR1 as DFQATT and CDR2 as SNEGSKA (reference sequence). V was trimmed by 2 bases and J by 1 base, leaving 15 bases between them. The CDR3 loop spans 17 amino acids. For the CDR3, the DNA is TGCAGTGCTAGAACCCCGACACAAACTTCCTATAATTCACCCCTCCACTTT. It specifies CSARTPTQTSYNSPLHF.

The table lists this clonotype with many counts. The chain couples TRBV12-3 or TRBV12-4 to TRBJ1-5, with a tentative D call TRBD1 (5 bases). V was clipped by 5 bases and J by 0 bases, with 8 bases between them. The CDR3 contains 14 residues. CDR3 residues: CASSPQGSNQPQHF. For the CDR3, the DNA is TGTGCCAGCAGTCCCCAGGGTAGCAATCAGCCCCAGCATTTT.

This clonotype was seen more than once but under ten times. V is TRBV14 and J is TRBJ2-1; D is unresolved. The CDR3 consists of 13 residues. Trimming removed 8 bases from V and 8 bases from J, with 16 bases in between. CDR1 and CDR2 from the germline V gene are SGHDN and FVKESK. CDR3 DNA: TGTGCCAGCTCGGTGGGTGTGGTGCATGAGCAGTTCTTC. This codes for CASSVGVVHEQFF.

This clonotype was found many times. At one of its ends the junction is not consistent with the germline gene, which may arise from a read error. This chain uses TRBV7-8 with TRBJ2-5; D is uncertain. CDR1 and CDR2 (germline): SGHVS, FQNEAQ. This CDR3 has 14 amino acids. The CDR3 loop is CASSPGRRQEIQYF. Here the CDR3 DNA reads TGTGCCAGCAGCCCTGGGCGGAGACAAGAGATCCAGTACTTC.

This clonotype was detected ten times or more. The chain joins TRBV10-3 to TRBJ2-1; TRBD1 agrees at 7 bases. Losses at the gene ends were 5 bases for V and 0 bases for J; bases not matched to a gene: 7. The CDR3 runs to 16 residues. Germline lookup yields CDR1 ENHRY and CDR2 SYGVKD. For the CDR3, the DNA is TGTGCCATCAGTTACAGGGGCCGAAGCTCCTACAATGAGCAGTTCTTC. Its translation is CAISYRGRSSYNEQFF.

This clonotype appeared a few times. The gene calls are TRBV30 and TRBJ1-6, with D uncertain. This CDR3 comprises 14 residues. The V gene's germline CDR1 is GTSNPN and CDR2 SVGIG (reference sequence). The V and J ends lost 4 bases and 9 bases respectively, with 16 bases between them. This chain's CDR3 is CAWTPGGSGSPLHF. Here the CDR3 DNA reads TGTGCCTGGACCCCGGGAGGGTCGGGTTCACCCCTCCACTTT.

This clonotype has a count of ten or more. The V call is TRBV9, the J call TRBJ2-6, with D unresolved. Germline V lookup: CDR1 SGDLS, CDR2 YYNGEE. Deletions cut 7 bases from V and 2 bases from J, with 4 bases between. The CDR3 consists of 12 residues. This CDR3 reads CASSPGANVLTF. DNA for the CDR3: TGTGCCAGCTCACCTGGGGCCAACGTCCTGACTTTC.

This chain links TRBV28 with TRBJ1-6; no clear D gene. The V gene lost 4 bases and the J gene lost 0 bases, with 16 bases spanning the gap. CDR1 and CDR2 (germline): MDHEN, SYDVKM. The CDR3 covers 18 residues. The CDR3, as DNA: TGTGCCAGCAGTTGGAAACATCCTACGAGCTCCTATAATTCACCCCTCCACTTT. Translating it yields CASSWKHPTSSYNSPLHF.

The sample holds many counts of this clonotype. This sequence joins TRBV27 and TRBJ2-3; 7 bases map to TRBD1. The CDR3 runs to 17 residues. V was pared by 4 bases and J by 0 bases, with 10 bases of the junction left unmatched. CDR1 and CDR2 from the germline V gene are MNHEY and SMNVEV (reference sequence). The CDR3 spells CASSSPGQLISTDTQYF. As DNA, the CDR3 is TGTGCCAGCAGTTCACCGGGACAGTTAATCAGCACAGATACGCAGTATTTT.

This clonotype was observed many times. V and J are TRBV29-1 and TRBJ2-7, with D tentatively TRBD1 (6 bases). V was trimmed by 1 base and J by 0 bases, leaving 19 bases between them. This CDR3 comprises 17 residues. CDR1 and CDR2 (germline): SQVTM, ANQGSEA. The CDR3, as DNA: TGCAGCGTTGAAGGGTGGTTGTCTGGGGGCCTCTCCTACGAGCAGTACTTC. This sequence encodes CSVEGWLSGGLSYEQYF.

Many counts were recorded for this clonotype. V and J are TRBV7-6 and TRBJ2-6, with TRBD1 matching over 8 bases. J gave up 2 bases and V 1 base, and 13 bases lay outside the gene matches. This CDR3 is 20 amino acids long. The germline CDR1 and CDR2 sequences are SGHVS and FNYEAQ. Here the CDR3 reads CASSLGGTGAYSPGANVLTF. The DNA for the CDR3 is TGTGCCAGCAGCTTAGGTGGGACAGGCGCCTATTCTCCTGGGGCCAACGTCCTGACTTTC.